The T cell receptor (beta chain) described here comes from a study of blood T cell repertoires in COVID-19. Study-level information: From T cells, B-cell-depleted T cells, or PBMCs came the material, which was cDNA or gDNA.

Per the original data handling: Estimation of nucleated cell counts relied on the amplification of reference gene primers. Method: immunoSEQ multiplex PCR; TCRdb's copy keeps in-frame clones and lacks some. V and J calls plus clone size are reproduced from that table; the DNA served to infer D and trimming. The table records fewer than 250,000 clones, approximately 80% of them present only once. Seattle enrolled patients during active infection and tracked them longitudinally. The material sequenced was peripheral blood. This TCR came from a man aged 55 to 70 with COVID-19, enrolled during active disease.

The CDR3 spells CASSESIQGGEAFF. CDR3 sequence (DNA): TGCGCCAGCAGTGAGTCGATACAGGGTGGTGAAGCTTTCTTT. The rearrangement links TRBV10-1 to TRBJ1-1; D is possibly TRBD1 (6 bases). The V gene lost 0 bases and the J gene lost 7 bases, with 12 bases spanning the gap. This CDR3 contains 14 residues. Germline V CDR1 and CDR2: WNHNN, SYGVQD (reference sequence).